The 20 T cell receptor beta chains presented below share a single source sample, sequenced in a study of blood T cells in healthy people across ages. Primers used in a second PCR of roughly 7 to 12 cycles were a sample-barcoded 5' primer and a J-beta primer mix. TCRdb re-derived calls from the 5' RACE reads in MiXCR, one entry per CDR3 protein. The data show hundreds of thousands of distinct CDR3 sequences, with under 65% seen just once and 30% to 40% held by the top ten. Sequencing was performed on blood. Receptors originate from a man aged 55-75 years in good health.

DNA for the CDR3: TGTGCCAGCAGCCAACAGGACAGGGACACTGAAGCTTTCTTT. Residues: CASSQQDRDTEAFF. The rearrangement uses TRBV3-1 and TRBJ1-1; TRBD1 matches at 8 bases. CDR1 is LGHDT and CDR2 is YNNKEL in the germline V gene (reference sequence). V lost 2 bases, J lost 3 bases, and 2 bases stayed unmatched. This CDR3 contains 14 residues.

The rearrangement uses TRBV4-2 and TRBJ1-2; weak D call: TRBD1 (6 bases). Germline V gene lookup returns CDR1 LGHNA and CDR2 YNFKEQ. Deletions cut 1 base from V and 1 base from J, with 10 bases between. This CDR3 has 15 residues. Here the CDR3 DNA reads TGTGCCAGCAGCCAAGGGGACACCTATAACTATGGCTACACCTTC. As protein: CASSQGDTYNYGYTF.

The genes are TRBV7-9 and TRBJ1-6, with a weak D call TRBD1 (6 bases). The V end was cut by 4 bases, the J end by 7 bases, with 17 bases between. Germline V gene data show CDR1 as SEHNR and CDR2 as FQNEAQ (reference sequence). The CDR3 runs to 16 residues. The CDR3 sequence: CASSSSRQATNSPLHF. The CDR3 DNA sequence: TGTGCCAGCAGCTCGTCGCGACAGGCTACGAATTCACCCCTCCACTTT.

The gene calls are TRBV4-1 and TRBJ1-6; no clear D. Germline-derived CDR1 and CDR2 are MGHRA and YSYEKL. The CDR3 has 16 residues. V shed 0 bases and J shed 6 bases, with 12 bases lying between them. CDR3 region: CASSQEGGPRNSPLHF. CDR3 coding DNA: TGCGCCAGCAGCCAAGAAGGAGGACCGCGTAATTCACCCCTCCACTTT.

As for this clonotype: A read error may produce the germline difference seen at one junction end. This chain joins TRBV28 and TRBJ1-2; possible D gene TRBD1, 5 bases. The germline V gene has CDR1 MDHEN and CDR2 SYDVKM. The CDR3 contains 14 residues. CDR3 in amino acids: CASSYDGTNYDYTF. CDR3 nucleotides: TGTGCCAGCAGTTACGACGGGACTAACTATGACTACACCTTC.

The chain has TRBV9 and TRBJ2-3, with 9 positions matching TRBD2. J lost 3 bases, V lost 2 bases, and 7 bases had no gene match. This CDR3 has 16 residues. Germline CDR1 reads SGDLS; CDR2 reads YYNGEE. CDR3 in DNA: TGTGCCAGCAGCGTTAGCGGGGGCCTCGGAACAGATACGCAGTATTTT. Its protein is CASSVSGGLGTDTQYF.

This clonotype was seen a handful of times. The V and J genes are TRBV29-1 and TRBJ2-7; 9 positions agree with TRBD1. Germline V CDR1 and CDR2: SQVTM, ANQGSEA. The CDR3 is made up of 14 amino acids. J lost 0 bases, V lost 7 bases, and 7 bases had no gene match. The CDR3 coding sequence is TGCAGCGCACAACAGGGGGCCGGCTCCTACGAGCAGTACTTC. Protein product: CSAQQGAGSYEQYF.

This chain connects TRBV7-9 to TRBJ2-4; D is undetermined. The J call is uncertain, as TRBJ2-7 better fits the DNA end. The CDR3 has 13 amino acids. Germline loops: CDR1 SEHNR, CDR2 FQNEAQ (reference sequence). The CDR3 region has the DNA TGTGCCAGCAGCGTAGAGGTTACCTACGAGCAGTACTTC. As protein: CASSVEVTYEQYF.

This chain links TRBV20-1 with TRBJ1-4; D might be TRBD1 (6 bases). The CDR3 loop spans 13 amino acids. Germline V CDR1 and CDR2: DFQATT, SNEGSKA (reference sequence). Trimming cost V 3 bases and J 6 bases, with 11 bases left between them. CDR3 sequence: CSARRAGDEKLFF. In DNA, the CDR3 is TGCAGTGCTAGGAGGGCAGGGGATGAAAAACTGTTTTTT.

This clonotype came up a few times. The gene calls are TRBV20-1 and TRBJ2-1; 7 bases are a match to TRBD2. Germline V gene lookup returns CDR1 DFQATT and CDR2 SNEGSKA (reference sequence). Trimming at V came to 1 base and at J to 4 bases, leaving 7 bases not matched to a gene. The CDR3 runs to 15 residues. CDR3: CSARVAGVRYNEQFF. DNA for the CDR3: TGCAGTGCTAGAGTCGCGGGGGTGAGGTACAATGAGCAGTTCTTC.

In its sample, this clonotype was seen once. V gene TRBV19 combines with J gene TRBJ1-5; no definite D call. The V gene lost 0 bases and the J gene lost 0 bases, with 9 bases spanning the gap. Germline V gives CDR1 LNHDA, CDR2 SQIVND (reference sequence). The CDR3 sequence is 16 residues long. CDR3 residues: CASSIEAGDSNQPQHF. CDR3 coding DNA: TGTGCCAGTAGTATAGAGGCGGGAGATAGCAATCAGCCCCAGCATTTT.

Here the CDR3 reads CASSYSTLFNEKLFF. The DNA for the CDR3 is TGTGCCAGCAGTTACTCGACTTTATTTAATGAAAAACTGTTTTTT. V usage is TRBV6-5 and J usage is TRBJ1-4; D not resolved. Germline values: CDR1 MNHEY, CDR2 SVGAGI. The length of the CDR3 is 15 residues. The V end was cut by 0 bases, the J end by 4 bases, with 9 bases between.

The rearrangement uses TRBV12-3 or TRBV12-4 and TRBJ2-5; D gene uncertain. This CDR3 contains 13 residues. Trimming left V 5 bases short and J 4 bases short, with 11 bases between. The CDR3: CASSVSDVETQYF. DNA of the CDR3: TGTGCCAGCAGTGTAAGTGACGTAGAGACCCAGTACTTC.

This sequence joins TRBV2 and TRBJ2-1, with TRBD1 matching 7 bases. Trimming at V came to 2 bases and at J to 6 bases, leaving 1 base not matched to a gene. The CDR3 is 13 residues long. In germline, CDR1 is SNHLY, CDR2 FYNNEI. The CDR3: CASSERDSNEQFF. The CDR3 DNA is TGTGCCAGCAGTGAACGGGACAGCAATGAGCAGTTCTTC.

The DNA of the CDR3 is TGCGCCAGCAGCTGGTGGCGGGCGGGAGATCCCGTTGTCCCAGATACGCAGTATTTT. Translation gives CASSWWRAGDPVVPDTQYF. The chain carries TRBV5-1 and TRBJ2-3; 7 nucleotides match TRBD2. Germline V gives CDR1 SGHRS, CDR2 YFSETQ. The CDR3 extends over 19 amino acids. V lost 3 bases to trimming and J lost 4 bases; unmatched junction nucleotides: 20.

This sequence joins TRBV4-1 and TRBJ1-1; 7 bases align to TRBD1. The CDR3 totals 16 residues. V was clipped by 5 bases and J by 2 bases; unmatched bases: 11. The germline V gene has CDR1 MGHRA and CDR2 YSYEKL. The CDR3 region is CASSTHTGTDNTEAFF. In nucleotides, the CDR3 is TGCGCCAGCAGCACCCACACCGGGACAGACAACACTGAAGCTTTCTTT.

This clonotype has more than one count but fewer than ten. The chain links TRBV10-3 to TRBJ2-5; 7 bases agree with TRBD2. This CDR3 comprises 15 residues. Germline CDR1 and CDR2: ENHRY and SYGVKD. The ends lost 3 bases at V and 5 bases at J; junction bases unmatched: 9. The CDR3 loop is CAISDREASLETQYF. The CDR3 DNA is TGTGCCATCAGTGACCGGGAGGCTAGCCTGGAGACCCAGTACTTC.

The chain's CDR3 is CASSYSQEPGSTQYF. The CDR3, as DNA: TGTGCCAGCAGTTACTCGCAGGAGCCAGGCTCGACGCAGTATTTT. This chain connects TRBV6-6 to TRBJ2-3; D gene unclear. The CDR3 runs to 15 residues. Germline CDR1 MNHNY, CDR2 SVGAGI (reference sequence). V was clipped by 0 bases and J by 9 bases, with 16 bases between them.

This clonotype was seen a few times. V and J are TRBV3-1 and TRBJ1-4, with no clear D. Looked up from germline, CDR1 is LGHDT and CDR2 is YNNKEL (reference sequence). CDR3 size: 14 residues. V lost 5 bases and J 5 bases, leaving 12 bases between the germline ends. This CDR3 is CASSGFMGNEKLFF. CDR3 nucleotide sequence: TGTGCCAGCAGCGGATTTATGGGGAATGAAAAACTGTTTTTT.

The chain uses TRBV20-1 and TRBJ2-6, with D possibly TRBD1 on 7 matching bases. Per the germline V gene, CDR1 is DFQATT and CDR2 is SNEGSKA (reference sequence). This CDR3 region has 16 residues. V was cut by 1 base and J by 0 bases, with 10 bases left in between. CDR3: CSARAQGGSGANVLTF. The CDR3 nucleotides read TGCAGTGCTAGAGCTCAGGGGGGCTCTGGGGCCAACGTCCTGACTTTC.